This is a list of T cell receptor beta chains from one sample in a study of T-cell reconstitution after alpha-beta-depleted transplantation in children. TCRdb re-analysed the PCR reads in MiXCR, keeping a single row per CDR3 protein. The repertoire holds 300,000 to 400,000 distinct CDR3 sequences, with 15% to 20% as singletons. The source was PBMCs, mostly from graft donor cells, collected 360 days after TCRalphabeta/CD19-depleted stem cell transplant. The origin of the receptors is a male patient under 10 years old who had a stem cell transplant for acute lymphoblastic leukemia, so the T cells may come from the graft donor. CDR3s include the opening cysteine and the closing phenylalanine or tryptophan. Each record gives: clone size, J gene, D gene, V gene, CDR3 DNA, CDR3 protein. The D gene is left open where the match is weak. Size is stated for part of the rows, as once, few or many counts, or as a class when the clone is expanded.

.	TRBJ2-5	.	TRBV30	TGTGCCTGGAGTGTTTTTAGATCAGAGACCCAGTACTTC	CAWSVFRSETQYF
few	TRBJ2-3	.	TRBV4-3	TGCGCCAGCAGCCTGAGACTGATCACAGATACGCAGTATTTT	CASSLRLITDTQYF
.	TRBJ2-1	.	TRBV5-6	TGTGCCAGCAGCTTTGGGGGACTGCCCCTCTTC	CASSFGGLPLF
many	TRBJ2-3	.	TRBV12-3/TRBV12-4	TGTGCCAGCAGTCGGACTGCTACTAGCACAGATACGCAGTATTTT	CASSRTATSTDTQYF
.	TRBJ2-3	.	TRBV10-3	TGTGCCATCCTACCAAAGGTAGGGGATACGCAGTATTTT	CAILPKVGDTQYF
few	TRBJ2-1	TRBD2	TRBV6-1	TGTGCCAGCCGGACTAGCGGGAGAAGTGAGCAGTTCTTC	CASRTSGRSEQFF
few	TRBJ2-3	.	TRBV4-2	TGTGCCAGCAAGGGACCCCCTGAAACAGATACGCAGTATTTT	CASKGPPETDTQYF
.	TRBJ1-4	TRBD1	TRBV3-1	TGTGCCAGCAGCTACGGACAGGGCGGGAATGAAAAACTGTTTTTT	CASSYGQGGNEKLFF
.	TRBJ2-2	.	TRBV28	TGTGCCAGCAGAGAAGGGGGAGCCCGACAGCTGTTTTTT	CASREGGARQLFF
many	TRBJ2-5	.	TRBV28	TGTGCCAGCAAACTGACAGAGTTCCAAGAGACCCAGTACTTC	CASKLTEFQETQYF
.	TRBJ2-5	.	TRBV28	TGTGCCAGCAGTTTCGGTGGTGACTCGAACATAGAGACCCAGTACTTC	CASSFGGDSNIETQYF
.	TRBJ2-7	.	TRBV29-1	TGCAGCGTCCGAAGGGGATACGAGCAGTACTTC	CSVRRGYEQYF
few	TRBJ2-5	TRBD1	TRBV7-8	TGTGCCAGCAGCCCTCCCGGGAGGACGACAGGGGGCGCGTTGGGGGAGACCCAGTACTTC	CASSPPGRTTGGALGETQYF
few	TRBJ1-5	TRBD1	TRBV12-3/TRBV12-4	TGTGCCAGCAGTTTTTCGACAGGGCCCAATCAGCCCCAGCATTTT	CASSFSTGPNQPQHF
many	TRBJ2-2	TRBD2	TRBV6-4	TGTGCCAGCAGTCCCGGACTAGCGGGGACCGGGGAGCTGTTTTTT	CASSPGLAGTGELFF
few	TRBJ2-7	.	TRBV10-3	TGTGCCAGCACCTCTAGCGACTACGAGCAGTACTTC	CASTSSDYEQYF
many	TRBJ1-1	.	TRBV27	TGTGCCAGCAGTAGACACAGTGGAAGGCGCGTGAACACTGAAGCTTTCTTT	CASSRHSGRRVNTEAFF
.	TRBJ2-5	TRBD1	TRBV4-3	TGCGCCAGCAGCCACTCGACAGGGGGGGCGGAGACCCAGTACTTC	CASSHSTGGAETQYF
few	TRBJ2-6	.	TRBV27	TGTGCCAGCAGGGACTACCACCAACCCTCTGGGGCCAACGTCCTGACTTTC	CASRDYHQPSGANVLTF
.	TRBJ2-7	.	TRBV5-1	TGCGCCAGCAGCTTTGTAGCAGGGACCCCGCCCCACGAGCAGTACTTC	CASSFVAGTPPHEQYF
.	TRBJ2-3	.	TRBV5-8	TGTGCCAGCAGCCGCTCGGGCAGTTTGGTGCAGTATTTT	CASSRSGSLVQYF
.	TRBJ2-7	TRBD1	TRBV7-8	TGTGCCAGCAGCTTAGACCCCTGGACAGGGGCTCAATTCTACGAGCAGTACTTC	CASSLDPWTGAQFYEQYF
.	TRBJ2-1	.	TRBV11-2	TGTGCCAGCAGCTTATTGGTGTTGGGGCCAGGGGATGAGCAGTTCTTC	CASSLLVLGPGDEQFF
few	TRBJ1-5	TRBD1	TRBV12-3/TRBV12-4	TGTGCCAGCAGTTTGGTAAGGGGGCATCAGCCCCAGCATTTT	CASSLVRGHQPQHF
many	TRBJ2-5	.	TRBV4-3	TGCGCCAGCAGCCAAGATTGGCGCAGGGGCTTTGAGACCCAGTACTTC	CASSQDWRRGFETQYF
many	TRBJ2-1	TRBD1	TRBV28	TGTGCCAGCAGTGCAGACAGGGGTCTGGGCAATGAGCAGTTCTTC	CASSADRGLGNEQFF
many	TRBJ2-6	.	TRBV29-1	TGCAGCGTGAGGGGTGACTCTGGGGCCAACGTCCTGACTTTC	CSVRGDSGANVLTF
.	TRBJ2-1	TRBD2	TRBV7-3	TGTGCCAGCAGCTCTAGCGGGGGGAGGGGCAATGAGCAGTTCTTC	CASSSSGGRGNEQFF
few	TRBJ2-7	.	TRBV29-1	TGCAGCGTTGTAGGGCAGACCTCCTACGAGCAGTACTTC	CSVVGQTSYEQYF
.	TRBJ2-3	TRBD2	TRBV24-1	TGTGCCACCAGTGATTCAAGCGGGAGAGGGGCAGATACGCAGTATTTT	CATSDSSGRGADTQYF
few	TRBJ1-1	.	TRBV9	TGTGCCAGCAGCGTATATCGGGGAGGAAACACTGAAGCTTTCTTT	CASSVYRGGNTEAFF
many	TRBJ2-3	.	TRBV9	TGTGCCAGCAGCGTAGGAAACGGGAACGCAGATACGCAGTATTTT	CASSVGNGNADTQYF
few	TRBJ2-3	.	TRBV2	TGTGCCGGACGACAAACCCAGGAGGGCCTGGATACGCAGTATTTT	CAGRQTQEGLDTQYF
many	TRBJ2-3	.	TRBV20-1	TGCAGTGCTAGAGCCGGACAGGGAGGGCCAGATACGCAGTATTTT	CSARAGQGGPDTQYF
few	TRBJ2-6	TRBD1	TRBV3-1	TGTGCCAGCAGCCAAGGGCCGGGACAGCCCTTCTCTGGGGCCAACGTCCTGACTTTC	CASSQGPGQPFSGANVLTF
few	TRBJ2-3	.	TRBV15	TGTGCCACCAGCAGAGAAGGCAGGGCGGAGTATACAGATACGCAGTATTTT	CATSREGRAEYTDTQYF
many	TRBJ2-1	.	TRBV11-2	TGTGCCAGCAGCTTCATCCGAGGCTCCTACAATGAGCAGTTCTTC	CASSFIRGSYNEQFF
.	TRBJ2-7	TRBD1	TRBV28	TGTGCCAGCAGCCCGGGACAGGGGGCACGGGGGCCGCCCTACGAGCAGTACTTC	CASSPGQGARGPPYEQYF
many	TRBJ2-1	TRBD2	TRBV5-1	TGCGCCAGCAGCTTGGTTGCGGGAGGGCCCGATGAGCAGTTCTTC	CASSLVAGGPDEQFF
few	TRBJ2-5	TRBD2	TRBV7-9	TGTGCCAGCAGCTTGAAAGGACTAGCCCTTAGGGACCAGTACTTC	CASSLKGLALRDQYF
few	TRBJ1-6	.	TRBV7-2	TGTGCCAGCAGCTTAAGGGGGGTAAATTCACCCCTCCACTTT	CASSLRGVNSPLHF
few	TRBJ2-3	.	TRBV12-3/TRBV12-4	TGTGCCAGCAGTTTAAGTATCGGGCTAGCAGCAGATACGCAGTATTTT	CASSLSIGLAADTQYF
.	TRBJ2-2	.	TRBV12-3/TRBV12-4	TGTGCCAGCAGTTTAGGTGGGAGTATCTACACCGGGGAGCTGTTTTTT	CASSLGGSIYTGELFF
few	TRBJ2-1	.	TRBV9	TGTGCCAGCAGCGTAGGTCCCGAGTCCTACAATGAGCAGTTCTTC	CASSVGPESYNEQFF
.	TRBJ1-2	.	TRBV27	TGTGCCAGCAGCGACAGCCCCAGGGAAACTGACGGCTACACCTTC	CASSDSPRETDGYTF
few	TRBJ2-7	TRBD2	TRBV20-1	TGCAGTGCTGCCGGGACTAGCGGGACAAGCTCCTACGAGCAGTACTTC	CSAAGTSGTSSYEQYF
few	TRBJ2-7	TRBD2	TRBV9	TGTGCCAGCAGCTCCCATGGGAGGGGCCCCTACGAGCAGTACTTC	CASSSHGRGPYEQYF
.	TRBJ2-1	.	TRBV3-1	TGTGCCAGCAGCCAAGAAAGGGGTAGCTCCTACAATGAGCAGTTCTTC	CASSQERGSSYNEQFF
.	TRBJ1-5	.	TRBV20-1	TGCAGTGCTAGAGCATTAGGGAGCAATCAGCCCCAGCATTTT	CSARALGSNQPQHF